The present T cell receptor beta chain was sequenced within a study of blood T cell repertoires in COVID-19. Whole-study context: Sites in the United States, Italy and Spain provided acute and convalescent COVID-19 samples. T cells, B-cell-depleted T cells, or PBMCs supplied cDNA or gDNA.

This CDR3 is built from 16 residues. J lost 0 bases, V lost 4 bases, and 7 bases had no gene match. The data were produced by immunoSEQ multiplex PCR, yet TCRdb's version contains in-frame clones alone and is incomplete. The sample has around 68,000 clones; about nine tenths are singletons. The TCR comes from a man in his forties or fifties with active COVID-19. The source material was peripheral blood. The V and J genes are TRBV23-1 and TRBJ2-7, with TRBD1 matching over 9 bases. TRBV23-1 is known as an ORF, though its function is uncertain. The CDR3 loop is CASSPGTGKGSYEQYF. DNA for the CDR3: TGCGCCAGCAGTCCCGGGACAGGGAAGGGCTCCTACGAGCAGTACTTC.